The 24 T cell receptor beta chains presented below share a single source sample, sequenced in a study of shared clonotypes between healthy human individuals. Produced via immunoSEQ multiplex PCR; TCRdb's table is partial and in-frame only. This sample yields under 1,100,000 clones, of which about 74% are seen a single time; around 1.4% belongs to the top ten. The sample was memory CD4+ T cells sorted from blood. The subset is: CD45RA-negative fraction. These receptors were taken from a young man in good health.

V gene TRBV6-1 combines with J gene TRBJ1-6; 10 bases align to TRBD1. The trim removed 6 bases at V and 15 bases at J, leaving 8 bases unmatched. Germline V gene data show CDR1 as MNHNS and CDR2 as SASEGT. This CDR3 region has 13 residues. The CDR3 coding sequence is TGTGCCAGCAGCGGACAGGGGGGGCCTCTCCTCCACTTT. Translation: CASSGQGGPLLHF.

This rearrangement joins TRBV2 to TRBJ1-1; D is ambiguous. This CDR3 is 11 amino acids long. The germline V gene has CDR1 SNHLY and CDR2 FYNNEI. V gave up 8 bases and J gave up 6 bases, with 10 bases separating them. The DNA for the CDR3 is TGTGCCAGCTTTGGACGGGCTGAAGCTTTCTTT. It encodes CASFGRAEAFF.

The rearrangement joins TRBV5-6 to TRBJ2-7; D unclear. The CDR3 is made up of 14 amino acids. Germline V gives CDR1 SGHDT, CDR2 YYEEEE. V lost 2 bases and J lost 0, with 9 bases in between. CDR3 amino acids: CASSFVQYSYEQYF. The CDR3 nucleotides are TGTGCCAGCAGCTTTGTCCAATACTCCTACGAGCAGTACTTC.

The DNA of the CDR3 is TGTGCCTGGAGTGTAGTTACGGGGTCTTCCTACGAGCAGTACTTC. Translation gives CAWSVVTGSSYEQYF. The chain uses TRBV30 and TRBJ2-5, with D possibly TRBD2 on 5 matching bases. The assigned J gene may be wrong: the sequence end matches TRBJ2-7 better. This CDR3 comprises 15 residues. The germline V gene has CDR1 GTSNPN and CDR2 SVGIG (reference sequence).

The chain is built from TRBV7-9 and TRBJ2-2, with D perhaps given as TRBD1 or TRBD2 (5 bases each). From germline, CDR1 is SEHNR and CDR2 FQNEAQ (reference sequence). This CDR3 spans 13 amino acids. V was cut by 7 bases and J by 3 bases, with 9 bases left in between. The CDR3 sequence is CASTGTYTGELFF. Here the CDR3 DNA reads TGTGCCAGCACAGGGACGTACACCGGGGAGCTGTTTTTT.

V gene TRBV7-2 combines with J gene TRBJ2-1; the match to TRBD2 covers 8 bases. V lost 2 bases and J lost 5; bases outside the gene matches: 5. CDR1 is SGHTA and CDR2 is FQGNSA in the germline V gene. This CDR3 has 15 amino acids. The CDR3 region is CASSLSLAGDNEQFF. The CDR3 region has the DNA TGTGCCAGCAGCTTAAGCCTAGCGGGCGACAATGAGCAGTTCTTC.

The gene calls are TRBV18 and TRBJ2-5; 14 nucleotides align to TRBD2. The CDR3 contains 16 residues. Losses at the gene ends were 0 bases for V and 7 bases for J; bases not matched to a gene: 4. The germline V gene has CDR1 KGHSH and CDR2 LQKENI. The DNA for the CDR3 is TGTGCCAGCTCACCACCCGGACTAGCGGGAGGCGGGACCCAGTACTTC. It translates to CASSPPGLAGGGTQYF.

The V and J genes are TRBV7-2 and TRBJ2-1; TRBD1 agrees at 9 bases. V was pared by 5 bases and J by 5 bases, with 7 bases of the junction left unmatched. CDR1 is SGHTA and CDR2 is FQGNSA in the germline V gene. The CDR3 consists of 15 residues. CDR3 loop: CASSPRQGVNNEQFF. Written as DNA, the CDR3 is TGTGCCAGCAGCCCTAGACAGGGGGTGAACAATGAGCAGTTCTTC.

The genes are TRBV2 and TRBJ2-5; D is possibly TRBD2 (6 bases). The CDR3 has 15 residues. Per germline, CDR1 SNHLY and CDR2 FYNNEI. V lost 7 bases, J lost 3 bases, and 18 bases lay in between. The CDR3 DNA reads TGTGCCAGCACGTCGATCCGCACGGGGGAAGAGACCCAGTACTTC. Its protein is CASTSIRTGEETQYF.

This clone was observed once. This chain joins TRBV5-6 and TRBJ1-2; no clear D gene. This CDR3 spans 15 amino acids. V was pared by 0 bases and J by 3 bases, with 12 bases between. Germline V gene lookup returns CDR1 SGHDT and CDR2 YYEEEE. CDR3 DNA: TGTGCCAGCAGCTTGGTCTTAGGAGGTGACTATGGCTACACCTTC. This codes for CASSLVLGGDYGYTF.

This chain uses TRBV2 with TRBJ1-5, with TRBD1 as a possible D gene (5 bases). Trimming took 6 bases from V and 4 from J, leaving 7 bases between them. CDR3 length: 12 amino acids. Germline V gives CDR1 SNHLY, CDR2 FYNNEI. CDR3 region: CASRTENQPQHF. CDR3 coding DNA: TGTGCCAGCAGGACAGAGAATCAGCCCCAGCATTTT.

The chain combines TRBV19 with TRBJ1-2; D perhaps matches TRBD1 (5 bases). Trimming stripped 6 bases from V and 4 bases from J, with 12 bases between. CDR1 LNHDA and CDR2 SQIVND come from the germline V gene (reference sequence). This CDR3 is built from 13 residues. The CDR3 DNA reads as TGTGCCAGTAGGCCGGGGCACCTCTATGGCTACACCTTC. Its protein is CASRPGHLYGYTF.

V gene TRBV7-2 combines with J gene TRBJ2-1; TRBD1 aligns across 7 bases. Germline values: CDR1 SGHTA, CDR2 FQGNSA. Trimming cost V 1 base and J 3 bases; bases outside gene matches: 3. CDR3 length equals 15 residues. In nucleotides, the CDR3 is TGTGCCAGCAGCTTAGGGACAGGAATCTACAATGAGCAGTTCTTC. It yields the protein CASSLGTGIYNEQFF.

The chain employs TRBV11-3 and TRBJ2-3; D is undetermined. Germline CDR1 is SGHNT and CDR2 is YENEEA. This CDR3 is 13 amino acids long. V was cut by 2 bases and J by 6 bases, with 9 bases left in between. The CDR3 loop reads CASSLNSLDTQYF. The CDR3 DNA follows: TGTGCCAGCAGCTTAAATAGTTTGGATACGCAGTATTTT.

This clone was detected only once. The rearrangement uses TRBV11-3 and TRBJ2-1, with D uncertain. The CDR3 spans 15 residues. The germline V gene has CDR1 SGHNT and CDR2 YENEEA. V lost 1 base and J lost 6, with 13 bases in between. CDR3 loop: CASSLGQVSSNEQFF. The CDR3 coding sequence is TGTGCCAGCAGCTTAGGGCAAGTATCGAGCAATGAGCAGTTCTTC.

V and J are TRBV27 and TRBJ2-3; D may be TRBD1 (7 bases). The CDR3 covers 14 residues. From germline, CDR1 is MNHEY and CDR2 SMNVEV (reference sequence). V was cut by 5 bases and J by 5 bases, with 14 bases left in between. DNA of the CDR3: TGTGCCAGCAGTAGGGGGCGGGAACAAGATACGCAGTATTTT. Its translation: CASSRGREQDTQYF.

The rearrangement links TRBV28 to TRBJ2-5, with D unclear. The last part of the DNA fits TRBJ2-7 better; the J call may be wrong. CDR1 is MDHEN, CDR2 SYDVKM, per germline. CDR3 length equals 14 residues. CDR3 bases: TGTGCCAGCAGTTTATGGACGAAGGAGTACGAGCAGTACTTC. This sequence encodes CASSLWTKEYEQYF.

The V call is TRBV6-8, the J call TRBJ2-4; D not certain. Germline CDR1 and CDR2: MNHGY and SAAAGT. CDR3 length: 10 amino acids. V lost 2 bases and J lost 10, with 3 bases in between. As DNA, the CDR3 is TGTGCCAGCAGTTACGGAATTCAGTACTTC. Translating it yields CASSYGIQYF.

Points on this clone: This sample includes further DNA sequences coding for the same CDR3. The chain carries TRBV28 and TRBJ1-5; D may be TRBD1 (6 bases). V lost 6 bases and J lost 4, with 10 bases in between. This CDR3 has 13 amino acids. Germline V gene sequence: CDR1 MDHEN, CDR2 SYDVKM. CDR3 in DNA: TGTGCCAGCAGAAGGGGGGGGAATCAGCCCCAGCATTTT. Amino acid sequence: CASRRGGNQPQHF.

The chain is built from TRBV29-1 and TRBJ2-5; 10 nucleotides align to TRBD1. The CDR3 covers 13 residues. Unmatched junction bases numbered 3, after V lost 4 bases and J lost 4 bases. CDR1 SQVTM and CDR2 ANQGSEA come from the germline V gene. The CDR3 is CSVAWTGGETQYF. The DNA of the CDR3 is TGCAGCGTTGCCTGGACAGGGGGAGAGACCCAGTACTTC.

This sequence joins TRBV4-3 and TRBJ1-5; no clear D. The CDR3 sequence is 15 residues long. V was cut by 3 bases and J by 3 bases, with 12 bases left in between. CDR1 is LGHNA and CDR2 is YSLEER in the germline V gene. As DNA, the CDR3 is TGCGCCAGCAGCCAGGACGGCCGGAACAATCAGCCCCAGCATTTT. Translating gives CASSQDGRNNQPQHF.

The chain links TRBV15 to TRBJ1-1; 7 bases are shared with TRBD1. The CDR3 length is 16 residues. Germline V gene data show CDR1 as LNHNV and CDR2 as YYDKDF (reference sequence). The trim removed 3 bases at V and 4 bases at J, leaving 11 bases unmatched. DNA for the CDR3: TGTGCCACCAGCAGGGGGGGCGAGGGGGCAGTCACTGAAGCTTTCTTT. Its protein product is CATSRGGEGAVTEAFF.

The chain is built from TRBV6-1 and TRBJ1-5, with a possible D match to TRBD1 (5 bases). This CDR3 contains 16 residues. The germline gives CDR1 MNHNS, CDR2 SASEGT. V lost 4 bases, J lost 10 bases, and 23 bases lay in between. CDR3 protein: CASSAHRDALMIPQHF. CDR3 DNA sequence: TGTGCCAGCAGTGCTCACCGGGACGCCCTGATGATCCCCCAGCATTTT.

V is TRBV6-5 and J is TRBJ2-7; 9 bases agree with TRBD1. The CDR3 runs 13 residues. Germline V gene sequence: CDR1 MNHEY, CDR2 SVGAGI. V dropped 7 bases and J dropped 3; count of bases not matched to a gene: 4. Here the CDR3 DNA reads TGTGCCAGCACGGGACAGGGAATCTACGAGCAGTACTTC. Translated, it gives CASTGQGIYEQYF.